The sample holds a few counts of the clone carrying this T cell receptor beta chain. Its antigen is still unknown. TCRdb called the reads again in MiXCR, with one record for every CDR3 protein. The sample lists under 850,000 distinct CDR3 sequences; about 33% were seen once. This entry belongs to a study of T cell repertoires in cytomegalovirus infection. Background on the study: Alongside well-studied HLA-B-restricted CMV epitopes, recently identified HLA-C-restricted CMV epitopes were also used. A matching HLA type, together with CMV infection, was signaled by public TCR beta signatures.

Germline loops: CDR1 MNHEY, CDR2 SVGEGT. Trimming left V 8 bases short and J 4 bases short, with 11 bases between. The CDR3 covers 12 residues. Study results and limitations: Within the response measured ex vivo, HLA-C-restricted CMV-specific TCR beta clonotypes were dominant.

Sequencing was performed on cultured PBMCs, taken from culture after CMV antigen stimulation. The rearrangement joins TRBV6-2 or TRBV6-3 to TRBJ1-1; possibly TRBD1 for D (5 bases). The TCR originated in a human donor in good health (CMV status not recorded). Some clones in this sample may be carry-over from other donors' samples. CDR3 nucleotide sequence: TGTGCCAGCGAGGGGAGGACCACTGAAGCTTTCTTT. Translated, it gives CASEGRTTEAFF.